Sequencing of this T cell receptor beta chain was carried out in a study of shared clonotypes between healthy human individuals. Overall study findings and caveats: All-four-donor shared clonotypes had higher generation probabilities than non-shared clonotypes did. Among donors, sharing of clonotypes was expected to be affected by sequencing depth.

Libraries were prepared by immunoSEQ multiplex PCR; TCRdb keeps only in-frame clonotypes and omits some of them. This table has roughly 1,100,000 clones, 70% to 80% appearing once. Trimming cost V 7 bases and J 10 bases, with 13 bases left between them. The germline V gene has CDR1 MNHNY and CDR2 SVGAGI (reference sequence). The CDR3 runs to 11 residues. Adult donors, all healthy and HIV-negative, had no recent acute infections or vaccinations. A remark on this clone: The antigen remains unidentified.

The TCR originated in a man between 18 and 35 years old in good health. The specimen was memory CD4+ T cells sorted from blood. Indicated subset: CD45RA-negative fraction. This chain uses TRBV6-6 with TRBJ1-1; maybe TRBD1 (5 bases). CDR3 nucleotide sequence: TGTGCCAGCATCTCGGGCAGGGTAGCTTTCTTT. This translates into CASISGRVAFF.